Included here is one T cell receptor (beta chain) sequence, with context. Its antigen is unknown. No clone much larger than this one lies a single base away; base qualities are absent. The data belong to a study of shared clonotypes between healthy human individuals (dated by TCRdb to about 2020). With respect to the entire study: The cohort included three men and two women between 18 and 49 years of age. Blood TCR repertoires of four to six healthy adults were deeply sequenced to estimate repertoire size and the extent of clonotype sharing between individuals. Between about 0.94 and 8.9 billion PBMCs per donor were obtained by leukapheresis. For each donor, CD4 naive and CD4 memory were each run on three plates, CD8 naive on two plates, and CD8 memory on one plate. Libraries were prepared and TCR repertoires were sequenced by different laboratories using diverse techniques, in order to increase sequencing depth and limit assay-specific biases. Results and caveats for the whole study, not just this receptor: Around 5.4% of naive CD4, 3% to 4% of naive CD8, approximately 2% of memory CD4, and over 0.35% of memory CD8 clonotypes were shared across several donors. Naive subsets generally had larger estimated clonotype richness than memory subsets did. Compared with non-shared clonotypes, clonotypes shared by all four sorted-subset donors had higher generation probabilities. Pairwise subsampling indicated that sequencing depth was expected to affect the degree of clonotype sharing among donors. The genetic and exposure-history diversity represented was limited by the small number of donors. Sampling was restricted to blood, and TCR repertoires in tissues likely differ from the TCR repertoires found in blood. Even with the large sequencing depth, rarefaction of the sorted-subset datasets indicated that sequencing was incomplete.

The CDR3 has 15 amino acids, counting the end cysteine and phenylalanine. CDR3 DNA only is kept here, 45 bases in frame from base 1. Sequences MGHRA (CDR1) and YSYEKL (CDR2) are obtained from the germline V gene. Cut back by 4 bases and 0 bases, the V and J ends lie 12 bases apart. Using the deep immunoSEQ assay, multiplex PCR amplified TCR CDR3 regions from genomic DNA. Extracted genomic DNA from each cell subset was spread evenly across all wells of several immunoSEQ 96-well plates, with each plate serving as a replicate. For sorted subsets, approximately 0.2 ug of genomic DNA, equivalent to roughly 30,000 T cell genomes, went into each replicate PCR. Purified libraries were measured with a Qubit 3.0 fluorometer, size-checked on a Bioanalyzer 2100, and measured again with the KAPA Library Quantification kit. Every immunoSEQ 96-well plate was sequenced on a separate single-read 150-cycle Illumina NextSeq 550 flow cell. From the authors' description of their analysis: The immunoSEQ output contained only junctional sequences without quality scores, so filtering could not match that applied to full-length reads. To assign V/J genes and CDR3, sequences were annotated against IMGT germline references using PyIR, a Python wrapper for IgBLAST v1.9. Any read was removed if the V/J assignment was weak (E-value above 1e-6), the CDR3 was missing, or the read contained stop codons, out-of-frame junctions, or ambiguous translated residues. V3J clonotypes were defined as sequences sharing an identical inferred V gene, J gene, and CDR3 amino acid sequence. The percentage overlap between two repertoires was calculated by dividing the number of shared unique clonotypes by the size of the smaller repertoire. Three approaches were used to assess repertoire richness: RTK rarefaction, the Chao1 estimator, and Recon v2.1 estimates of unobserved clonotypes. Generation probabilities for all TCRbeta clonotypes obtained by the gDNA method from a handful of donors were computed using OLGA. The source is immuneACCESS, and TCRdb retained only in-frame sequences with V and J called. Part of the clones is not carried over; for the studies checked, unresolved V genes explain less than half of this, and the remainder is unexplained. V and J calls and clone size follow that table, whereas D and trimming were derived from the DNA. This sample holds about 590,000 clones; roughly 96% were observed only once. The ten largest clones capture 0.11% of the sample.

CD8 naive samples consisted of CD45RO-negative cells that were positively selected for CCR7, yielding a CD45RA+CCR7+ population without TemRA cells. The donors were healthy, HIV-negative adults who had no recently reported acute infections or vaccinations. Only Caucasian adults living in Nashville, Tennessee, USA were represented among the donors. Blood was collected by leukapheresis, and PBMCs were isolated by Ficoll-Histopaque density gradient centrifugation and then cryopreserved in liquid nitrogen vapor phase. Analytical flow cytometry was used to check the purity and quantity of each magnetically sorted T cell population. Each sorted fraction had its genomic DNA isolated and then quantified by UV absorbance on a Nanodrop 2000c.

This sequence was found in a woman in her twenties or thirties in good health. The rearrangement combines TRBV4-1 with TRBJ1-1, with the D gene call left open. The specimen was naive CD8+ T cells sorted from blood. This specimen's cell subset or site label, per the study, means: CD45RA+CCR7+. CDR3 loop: CASSPYSALNTEAFF. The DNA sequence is TGCGCCAGCAGCCCTTACTCGGCCTTGAACACTGAAGCTTTCTTT.